This TCR beta chain stems from a study of Graves' ophthalmopathy and Graves' hyperthyroidism. This clonotype was picked up many times. The antigen remains unidentified. Researchers turned away patients with other autoimmune diseases, uncontrolled infections, pregnancy or lactation. Orbital computed tomography, together with clinical symptoms, serum thyroxine, TRAb and thyroid ultrasound, was used for diagnosis. Germline-derived CDR1 and CDR2 are MDHEN and SYDVKM. This CDR3 contains 15 residues. V lost 2 bases, J lost 3 bases, and 11 bases lay in between. Regarding the study as a whole: Most expanded clonotypes in thyroid above 0.001 frequency also showed up in blood.

Amplification of the TCR beta CDR3 regions used RNA transcripts (as template). The workflow started with a first-round RT-PCR run with HTBI primers and then moved on to a second-round multiplex PCR. TCRdb called the multiplex PCR reads again in MiXCR, with one record for every CDR3 protein. The table records a few hundred thousand distinct CDR3 sequences, approximately 18% of them present only once. The receptor's source is an adult woman with stable Graves' hyperthyroidism. The chain uses TRBV28 and TRBJ1-5; TRBD1 might be the D (5 bases). The sample consisted of peripheral blood. The CDR3 is CASSLAGGYNQPQHF. CDR3 nucleotides: TGTGCCAGCAGTTTAGCGGGGGGTTACAATCAGCCCCAGCATTTT. Based on the CDR3 plus reference TRBV28 and TRBJ1-5, the full variable domain is DVKVTQSSRYLVKRTGEKVFLECVQDMDHENMFWYRQDPGLGLRLIYFSYDVKMKEKGDIPEGYSVSREKKERFSLILESASTNQTSMYLCASSLAGGYNQPQHFGDGTRLSIL.